This entry lists 29 T cell receptor beta chains sequenced from one sample in a study of regulatory T cells. The primer mix had 52 TRBV and 13 TRBJ primers. Clones were sequenced by immunoSEQ multiplex PCR, and TCRdb holds only the in-frame ones, with some missing. The sample includes about 34,000 clones, 93% seen only once; the top ten take more than 0.75%. No cognate antigen is known for these TCRs. Broader study findings: In CD3G-deficient patients, conventional CD4+ T cells were enriched for hydrophobic CDR3 residues at positions 6 and 7.

The specimen sequenced was conventional CD4+ T cells sorted from blood. These receptors came from a child aged 2 to 10 with CD3G deficiency.

The chain is built from TRBV28 and TRBJ1-1; 7 positions match TRBD1. From germline, CDR1 is MDHEN and CDR2 SYDVKM. V dropped 6 bases and J dropped 2; count of bases not matched to a gene: 9. This CDR3 region has 15 residues. The CDR3 region has the DNA TGTGCCAGCAGCTCAGAGGGGGCGAGCAACACTGAAGCTTTCTTT. Encoded protein: CASSSEGASNTEAFF.

For the CDR3, the DNA is TGCGCCAGCAGCCCAGGGACTATCCACTCTGGGGCCAACGTCCTGACTTTC. It specifies CASSPGTIHSGANVLTF. This chain uses TRBV5-1 with TRBJ2-6; 7 nucleotides line up with TRBD2. V was clipped by 4 bases and J by 0 bases; unmatched bases: 7. The CDR3 is 17 residues long. Per germline, CDR1 SGHRS and CDR2 YFSETQ.

A few counts support this clone. The CDR3 DNA follows: TGTGCCAGCAAGCCAGGGGGCTCTGGGGCCAACGTCCTGACTTTC. Translated: CASKPGGSGANVLTF. The chain uses TRBV6-1 and TRBJ2-6; 7 bases match TRBD1. V shed 7 bases and J 0 bases; nucleotides not matched to a gene: 3. The CDR3 has 15 amino acids. From germline, CDR1 is MNHNS and CDR2 SASEGT.

This rearrangement joins TRBV5-1 to TRBJ2-7; 7 positions agree with TRBD2. CDR3 size: 14 residues. V shed 6 bases and J 6 bases; nucleotides not matched to a gene: 12. CDR1 and CDR2 (germline): SGHRS, YFSETQ. This CDR3 is CASKSAGEVSEQYF. CDR3 DNA sequence: TGCGCCAGCAAGAGCGCGGGGGAAGTGTCCGAGCAGTACTTC.

V and J are TRBV18 and TRBJ2-5; 13 bases agree with TRBD2. V shed 6 bases and J 2 bases; nucleotides not matched to a gene: 15. Germline loops: CDR1 KGHSH, CDR2 LQKENI. CDR3 length: 19 residues. Here the CDR3 DNA reads TGTGCCAGCTCCCGAGCCGGGACTAGCGGGACCGGCGCACAAGAGACCCAGTACTTC. It encodes CASSRAGTSGTGAQETQYF.

The J gene is TRBJ2-1, the V gene TRBV7-9; D ambiguous. Germline CDR1 SEHNR, CDR2 FQNEAQ (reference sequence). This CDR3 has 17 residues. V was pared by 1 base and J by 7 bases, with 20 bases between. DNA for the CDR3: TGTGCCAGCAGCTTAGGTGTAAGGCAAACACTTGGGAATGAGCAGTTCTTC. Translated, it gives CASSLGVRQTLGNEQFF.

This clone appeared a single time. The rearrangement links TRBV28 to TRBJ1-3; D remains unclear. V lost 2 bases to trimming and J lost 1 base, with 9 bases between them. Germline CDR1 MDHEN, CDR2 SYDVKM. The CDR3 runs to 15 residues. The CDR3 is CASSLSFRSGNTIYF. The CDR3 DNA follows: TGTGCCAGCAGTTTAAGTTTCAGATCTGGAAACACCATATATTTT.

This chain uses TRBV5-1 with TRBJ1-2; no definite D call. The CDR3 contains 15 residues. V shed 0 bases and J shed 4 bases, with 13 bases lying between them. Looked up from germline, CDR1 is SGHRS and CDR2 is YFSETQ. The CDR3 region has the DNA TGCGCCAGCAGCTTGGGGACGGACGGCCTCTATGGCTACACCTTC. This sequence encodes CASSLGTDGLYGYTF.

The V and J genes are TRBV28 and TRBJ2-5, with TRBD2 matching 8 bases. CDR3 length: 16 amino acids. CDR1 MDHEN and CDR2 SYDVKM come from the germline V gene. Trimming took 5 bases from V and 3 from J; bases not matched to a gene: 11. The DNA of the CDR3 is TGTGCCAGCAGTGATCAAGCGGGAGACCCCGAAGAGACCCAGTACTTC. It specifies CASSDQAGDPEETQYF.

J is TRBJ2-5 and V is TRBV5-1; 9 positions match TRBD1. The CDR3 extends over 15 amino acids. Germline CDR1 SGHRS, CDR2 YFSETQ. V trimming: 4 bases; J trimming: 5 bases; junction bases outside the gene matches: 9. The CDR3 sequence: CASSGGTGHSETQYF. The CDR3 DNA reads TGCGCCAGCAGCGGGGGGACAGGGCATTCGGAGACCCAGTACTTC.

The J gene is TRBJ1-2, the V gene TRBV5-1; the match to TRBD1 covers 7 bases. The length of the CDR3 is 15 residues. V trimming: 4 bases; J trimming: 6 bases; junction bases outside the gene matches: 12. Per the germline V gene, CDR1 is SGHRS and CDR2 is YFSETQ. The CDR3 DNA sequence: TGCGCCAGCAGCCCGCACAGGGGAGGGAGCGATGGCTACACCTTC. This encodes CASSPHRGGSDGYTF.

The CDR3 loop is CASSQERSQGRESPLHF. The CDR3, as DNA: TGCGCCAGCAGCCAAGAGCGTAGTCAGGGTCGAGAATCACCCCTCCACTTT. The rearrangement links TRBV4-1 to TRBJ1-6; perhaps TRBD1 as D (5 bases). V shed 0 bases and J shed 10 bases, with 19 bases lying between them. CDR1 and CDR2 from the germline V gene are MGHRA and YSYEKL. The CDR3 runs 17 residues.

V usage is TRBV28 and J usage is TRBJ2-3; D is perhaps TRBD1 (5 bases). Germline V gives CDR1 MDHEN, CDR2 SYDVKM. This CDR3 has 14 residues. V lost 2 bases, J lost 0 bases, and 6 bases lay in between. CDR3 amino acids: CASSLPGSTDTQYF. CDR3 nucleotide sequence: TGTGCCAGCAGTTTACCAGGGAGCACAGATACGCAGTATTTT. The variable domain in full, completed from reference TRBV28 and TRBJ2-3, reads DVKVTQSSRYLVKRTGEKVFLECVQDMDHENMFWYRQDPGLGLRLIYFSYDVKMKEKGDIPEGYSVSREKKERFSLILESASTNQTSMYLCASSLPGSTDTQYFGPGTRLTVL.

The genes are TRBV5-1 and TRBJ2-7; no reliable D call. The germline gives CDR1 SGHRS, CDR2 YFSETQ. The CDR3 extends over 13 amino acids. V lost 9 bases and J 0 bases, leaving 13 bases between the germline ends. As DNA, the CDR3 is TGCGCCACCCCCGAAGGGTCCTCCTACGAGCAGTACTTC. Translation gives CATPEGSSYEQYF.

The genes are TRBV2 and TRBJ1-5; D is ambiguous. Germline V gene data show CDR1 as SNHLY and CDR2 as FYNNEI. Trimming stripped 3 bases from V and 0 bases from J, with 24 bases between. The CDR3 runs 20 residues. CDR3 sequence (DNA): TGTGCCAGCAGTGAGACCCCTGGGAGGTCAGCCATCTATAGCAATCAGCCCCAGCATTTT. Protein: CASSETPGRSAIYSNQPQHF. The full variable domain, rest sourced from reference TRBV2 and TRBJ1-5, is EPEVTQTPSHQVTQMGQEVILRCVPISNHLYFYWYRQILGQKVEFLVSFYNNEISEKSEIFDDQFSVERPDGSNFTLKIRSTKLEDSAMYFCASSETPGRSAIYSNQPQHFGDGTRLSIL.

This chain links TRBV5-1 with TRBJ2-1; D might be TRBD1 or TRBD2, each matching 5 bases. CDR3 length: 14 amino acids. From germline, CDR1 is SGHRS and CDR2 YFSETQ. Trimming removed 4 bases from V and 2 bases from J, with 10 bases in between. CDR3 loop: CASSVGATYNEQFF. The CDR3 region has the DNA TGCGCCAGCAGCGTCGGGGCTACCTACAATGAGCAGTTCTTC.

The chain recombines TRBV27 with TRBJ2-1; no definite D call. The germline CDR1 and CDR2 sequences are MNHEY and SMNVEV (reference sequence). The CDR3 runs to 13 residues. Deletions cut 2 bases from V and 10 bases from J, with 12 bases between. CDR3 residues: CASSLTRISEQFF. CDR3 nucleotides: TGTGCCAGCAGTTTAACACGTATCAGCGAGCAGTTCTTC.

The chain employs TRBV10-3 and TRBJ2-5; D not resolved. The germline V gene encodes CDR1 ENHRY and CDR2 SYGVKD. The V gene lost 0 bases and the J gene lost 3 bases, with 5 bases spanning the gap. This CDR3 has 13 amino acids. This chain's CDR3 is CAISESRKETQYF. In nucleotides, the CDR3 is TGTGCCATCAGTGAGTCGAGGAAAGAGACCCAGTACTTC.

The chain carries TRBV5-1 and TRBJ2-1; TRBD1 is a possible D gene (5 bases). CDR3 length equals 14 residues. Trimming stripped 0 bases from V and 8 bases from J, with 12 bases between. Germline V CDR1 and CDR2: SGHRS, YFSETQ. The CDR3 is CASSLVGSGHEQFF. The CDR3 region has the DNA TGCGCCAGCAGCTTGGTCGGCTCAGGGCATGAGCAGTTCTTC. Complete variable domain (other parts from reference TRBV5-1 and TRBJ2-1): KAGVTQTPRYLIKTRGQQVTLSCSPISGHRSVSWYQQTPGQGLQFLFEYFSETQRNKGNFPGRFSGRQFSNSRSEMNVSTLELGDSALYLCASSLVGSGHEQFFGPGTRLTVL.

The chain couples TRBV21-1 to TRBJ2-3; the table gives TRBD2 as D, unverified against the DNA. TRBV21-1 corresponds to a pseudogene. This CDR3 region has 12 residues. Written as DNA, the CDR3 is TGTGCCAGCATCCCTAATCCAGATACGCAGTATTTT. Its protein product is CASIPNPDTQYF.

This chain joins TRBV18 and TRBJ2-7, with 10 bases matching TRBD2. The CDR3 spans 17 residues. The junction had 15 bases not matched to a gene; V was cut back by 5 bases and J by 5 bases. Germline CDR1 KGHSH, CDR2 LQKENI. Here the CDR3 DNA reads TGTGCCAGCTCATTTCAGGGCGGACAAGCGGGAGGGCACGAGCAGTACTTC. Its translation: CASSFQGGQAGGHEQYF.

This rearrangement joins TRBV28 to TRBJ2-1; TRBD2 matches 7 bases. The CDR3 contains 13 residues. Germline CDR1 reads MDHEN; CDR2 reads SYDVKM. CDR3: CALLGGSYNEQFF. CDR3 DNA: TGTGCGCTCTTAGGCGGGAGCTACAATGAGCAGTTCTTC. Filled out from reference TRBV28 and TRBJ2-1, the complete variable domain reads DVKVTQSSRYLVKRTGEKVFLECVQDMDHENMFWYRQDPGLGLRLIYFSYDVKMKEKGDIPEGYSVSREKKERFSLILESASTNQTSMYLCALLGGSYNEQFFGPGTRLTVL.

The rearrangement links TRBV7-8 to TRBJ1-1; D possibly corresponds to TRBD1 (5 bases). The germline V gene encodes CDR1 SGHVS and CDR2 FQNEAQ. The length of the CDR3 is 13 residues. Deletions cut 6 bases from V and 8 bases from J, with 16 bases between. The CDR3 nucleotides read TGTGCCAGCAGTACCTCCAGGGCGTCCGAAGCTTTCTTT. Translated, it gives CASSTSRASEAFF.

The rearrangement links TRBV5-1 to TRBJ2-1; TRBD1 agrees at 7 bases. The CDR3 sequence is 17 residues long. With V trimmed by 4 bases and J by 0 bases, 10 bases remained unmatched. Germline V gene lookup returns CDR1 SGHRS and CDR2 YFSETQ. The chain's CDR3 is CASSQTGQMSSYNEQFF. The CDR3 DNA reads as TGCGCCAGCAGCCAAACGGGACAGATGAGCTCCTACAATGAGCAGTTCTTC. The whole variable domain, remainder taken from reference TRBV5-1 and TRBJ2-1, is KAGVTQTPRYLIKTRGQQVTLSCSPISGHRSVSWYQQTPGQGLQFLFEYFSETQRNKGNFPGRFSGRQFSNSRSEMNVSTLELGDSALYLCASSQTGQMSSYNEQFFGPGTRLTVL.

Written as DNA, the CDR3 is TGTGCCAGCAGTTCAGGTGTAAGGGGGGAACAGCCCCAGCATTTT. It encodes CASSSGVRGEQPQHF. The genes are TRBV28 and TRBJ1-5, with D perhaps matching TRBD1 (6 bases). V was trimmed by 4 bases and J by 7 bases, leaving 17 bases between them. The CDR3 covers 15 residues. Looked up from germline, CDR1 is MDHEN and CDR2 is SYDVKM.

The chain employs TRBV28 and TRBJ2-5; D gene unclear. The J call is in doubt because the DNA end fits TRBJ2-7 better. The CDR3 length is 15 residues. Germline lookup yields CDR1 MDHEN and CDR2 SYDVKM. This CDR3 is CASSVPGALLYEQYF. CDR3 DNA: TGTGCCAGCAGTGTCCCGGGTGCTCTCCTCTACGAGCAGTACTTC.

This clone appeared a few times. The chain has TRBV28 and TRBJ2-7; 12 nucleotides match TRBD1. CDR3 size: 12 residues. The trim removed 8 bases at V and 5 bases at J, leaving 1 base unmatched. The V gene's germline CDR1 is MDHEN and CDR2 SYDVKM. CDR3 bases: TGTGCCAGCGGGACAGGGGGCCACGAGCAGTACTTC. Translating it yields CASGTGGHEQYF.

A few counts support this clone. The chain recombines TRBV7-8 with TRBJ1-3; possible D gene TRBD1, 5 bases. Germline V lookup: CDR1 SGHVS, CDR2 FQNEAQ. The CDR3 has 16 amino acids. V lost 1 base, J lost 4 bases, and 14 bases lay in between. CDR3 in amino acids: CASSLGDGGTGNTIYF. The CDR3 nucleotides read TGTGCCAGCAGCTTAGGGGACGGAGGCACCGGAAACACCATATATTTT.

The chain has TRBV6-1 and TRBJ2-7; 7 bases fit TRBD1. Germline V CDR1 and CDR2: MNHNS, SASEGT. J lost 6 bases, V lost 7 bases, and 6 bases had no gene match. The CDR3 spans 12 residues. For the CDR3, the DNA is TGTGCCAGCACGGGACAGCCTTCCGAGCAGTACTTC. It translates to CASTGQPSEQYF.